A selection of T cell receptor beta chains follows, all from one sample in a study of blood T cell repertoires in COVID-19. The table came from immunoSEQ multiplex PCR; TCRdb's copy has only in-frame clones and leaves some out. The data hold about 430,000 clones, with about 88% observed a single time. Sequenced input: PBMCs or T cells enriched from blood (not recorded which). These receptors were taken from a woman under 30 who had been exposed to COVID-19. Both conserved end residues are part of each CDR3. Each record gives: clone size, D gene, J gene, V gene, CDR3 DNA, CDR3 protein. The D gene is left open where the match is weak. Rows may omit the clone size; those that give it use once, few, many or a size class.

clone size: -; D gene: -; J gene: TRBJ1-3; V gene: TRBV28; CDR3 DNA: TGTGCCAGCAGTTTATGGGGGGGGCAATCTGGAAACACCATATATTTT; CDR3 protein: CASSLWGGQSGNTIYF
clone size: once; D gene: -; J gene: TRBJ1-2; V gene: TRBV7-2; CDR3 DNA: TGTGCCAGCAGCGTCAAACCAGGGGTTGGCTACACCTTC; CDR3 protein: CASSVKPGVGYTF
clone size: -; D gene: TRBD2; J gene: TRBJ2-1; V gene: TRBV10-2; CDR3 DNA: TGCGCCAGCTGGAGGACTAGCCCATCGAGCAGCGAGCAGTTCTTC; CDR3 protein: CASWRTSPSSSEQFF
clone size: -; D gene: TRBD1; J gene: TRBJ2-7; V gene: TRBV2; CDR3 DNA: TGTGCCAGCAGGGCCCGGGACAGGGGGCCCGAGCAGTACTTC; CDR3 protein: CASRARDRGPEQYF
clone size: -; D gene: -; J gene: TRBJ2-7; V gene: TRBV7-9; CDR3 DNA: TGTGCCAGCAGCGACTACTACGAGCAGTACTTC; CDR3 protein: CASSDYYEQYF
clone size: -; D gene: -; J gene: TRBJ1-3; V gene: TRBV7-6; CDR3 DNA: TGTGCCAGCAGCTTACTAGGGGGCTCTGGAAACACCATATATTTT; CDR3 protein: CASSLLGGSGNTIYF
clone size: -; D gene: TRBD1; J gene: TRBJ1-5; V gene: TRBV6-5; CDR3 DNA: TGTGCCAGCAGTTTAGGGGGCAACAATCAGCCCCAGCATTTT; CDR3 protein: CASSLGGNNQPQHF
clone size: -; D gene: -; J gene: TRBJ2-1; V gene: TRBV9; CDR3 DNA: TGTGCCAGCAGCGTCACCGGGACCGGAGGGGCCAATGAGCAGTTCTTC; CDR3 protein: CASSVTGTGGANEQFF
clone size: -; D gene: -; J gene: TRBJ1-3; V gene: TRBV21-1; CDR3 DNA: TGTGCCAGCAGCGCATACCGGGACAGGGCTGGAAACACCATATATTTT; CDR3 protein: CASSAYRDRAGNTIYF
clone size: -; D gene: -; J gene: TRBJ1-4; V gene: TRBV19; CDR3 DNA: TGTGCCAGTAGTAGCGACCCTACAGGGCCCTTGGATGAAAAACTGTTTTTT; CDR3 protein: CASSSDPTGPLDEKLFF
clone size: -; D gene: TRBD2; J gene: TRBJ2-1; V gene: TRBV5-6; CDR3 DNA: TGTGCCAGCAGCCCGCTCCGAGGGACTAGCGGGAGGTCCTACAATGAGCAGTTCTTC; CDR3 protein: CASSPLRGTSGRSYNEQFF
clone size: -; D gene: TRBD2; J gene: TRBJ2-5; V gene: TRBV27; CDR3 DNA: TGTGCCAGCAGTTTTACTAGCGGGAGAAGCGAGACCCAGTACTTC; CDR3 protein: CASSFTSGRSETQYF
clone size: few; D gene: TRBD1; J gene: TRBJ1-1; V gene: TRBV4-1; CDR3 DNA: TGCGCCAGCAGCAACCGGGACAGGGGATTACTAACCGAAGCTTTCTTT; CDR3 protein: CASSNRDRGLLTEAFF
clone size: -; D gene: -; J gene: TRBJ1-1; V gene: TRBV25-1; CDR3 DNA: TGTGCCAGCAGTGCGCTCTCACCAGGGGAGGGGAGAACTGAAGCTTTCTTT; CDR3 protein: CASSALSPGEGRTEAFF
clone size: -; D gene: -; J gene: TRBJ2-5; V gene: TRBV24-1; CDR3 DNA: TGTGCCACCAGGTCGACCGGGGGGACCCAGTACTTC; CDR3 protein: CATRSTGGTQYF
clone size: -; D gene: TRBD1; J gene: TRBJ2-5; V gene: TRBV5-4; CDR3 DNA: TGTGCCAGCAGCCCAGGGGGTAAGACCCAGTACTTC; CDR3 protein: CASSPGGKTQYF
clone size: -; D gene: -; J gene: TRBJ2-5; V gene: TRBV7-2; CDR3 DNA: TGTGCCAGCAGCTTCGCCGGCGGGGAAGAGACCCAGTACTTC; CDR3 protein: CASSFAGGEETQYF
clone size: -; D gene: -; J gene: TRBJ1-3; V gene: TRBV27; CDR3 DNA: TGTGCCAGCAGTTTAAGGGGTCTGGGCAGGGCAGCCTCTGGAAACACCATATATTTT; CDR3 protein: CASSLRGLGRAASGNTIYF
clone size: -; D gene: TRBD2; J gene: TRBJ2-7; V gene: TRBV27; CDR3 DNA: TGTGCCAGCAGTTCCCTAGCGGGAGGATCCTACGAGCAGTACTTC; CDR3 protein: CASSSLAGGSYEQYF
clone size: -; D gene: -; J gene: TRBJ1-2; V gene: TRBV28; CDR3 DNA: TGTGCCAGCAGTTTTGGCAGGGACTATGGCTACACCTTC; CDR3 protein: CASSFGRDYGYTF
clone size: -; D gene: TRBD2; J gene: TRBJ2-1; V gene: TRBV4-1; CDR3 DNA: TGCGCCAGCAGCCAAGAGGGACAGGGGACTAGCGGGAGCTCCTACAATGAGCAGTTCTTC; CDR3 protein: CASSQEGQGTSGSSYNEQFF
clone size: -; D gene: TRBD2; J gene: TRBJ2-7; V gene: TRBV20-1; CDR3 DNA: TGCAGTGCTACCCTAGCGGCGGAGCAGTACTTC; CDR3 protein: CSATLAAEQYF
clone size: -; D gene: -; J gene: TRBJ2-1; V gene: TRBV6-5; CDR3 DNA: TGTGCCAGCAGTCGCTACAATGAGCAGTTCTCGGGGGTCTTC; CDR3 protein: CASSRYNEQFSGVF
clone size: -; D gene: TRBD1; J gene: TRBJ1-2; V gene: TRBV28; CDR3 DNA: TGTGCCAGCAGACGGACAGGGGGCGGCGAGTCTAACTATGGCTACACCTTC; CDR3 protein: CASRRTGGGESNYGYTF
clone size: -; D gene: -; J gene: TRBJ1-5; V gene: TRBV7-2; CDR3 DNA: TGTGCCAGCAGCTCAAACAGGGTTGACCAGCCCCAGCATTTT; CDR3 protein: CASSSNRVDQPQHF
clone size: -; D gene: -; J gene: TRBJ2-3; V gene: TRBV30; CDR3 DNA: TGTGCCTCCGAACCGGGACACCAGTTTCCGACAGATACGCAGTATTTT; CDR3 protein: CASEPGHQFPTDTQYF
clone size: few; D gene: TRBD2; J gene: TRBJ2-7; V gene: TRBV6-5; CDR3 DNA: TGTGCCAGCAGCGACGGTAGCGGGAGGGCCGGCGAGCAGTACTTC; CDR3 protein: CASSDGSGRAGEQYF
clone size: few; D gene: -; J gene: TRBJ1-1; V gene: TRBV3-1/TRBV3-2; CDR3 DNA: TGTGCCAGCAGCCTAAGCTATGACAACAGACCTCTGAACACTGAAGCTTTCTTT; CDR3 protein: CASSLSYDNRPLNTEAFF
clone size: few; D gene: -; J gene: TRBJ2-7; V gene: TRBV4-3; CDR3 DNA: TGCGCCAGCAGCCAAGATCATTTTTGGTTTCGGGCCTACGAGCAGTACTTC; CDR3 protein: CASSQDHFWFRAYEQYF
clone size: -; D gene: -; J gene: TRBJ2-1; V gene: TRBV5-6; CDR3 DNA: TGTGCCAGCTTCCCCGGGAGCAGTGGTGAGCAGTTCTTC; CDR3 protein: CASFPGSSGEQFF
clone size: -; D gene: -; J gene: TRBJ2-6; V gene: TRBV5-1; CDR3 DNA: TGCGCCAGCAGCCAGGCCGAAAGGGGTAGACCGGCTGGGGCCAACGTCCTGACTTTC; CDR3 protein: CASSQAERGRPAGANVLTF
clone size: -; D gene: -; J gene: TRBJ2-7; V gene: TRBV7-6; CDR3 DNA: TGTGCCAGCAGCTTAGCGGAGGGCAGGGCAGGTGAGCAGTACTTC; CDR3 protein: CASSLAEGRAGEQYF